The 17 T cell receptor beta chains reported below all come from one sample, sequenced in a study of T cell changes during pregnancy in multiple sclerosis. The table came from immunoSEQ multiplex PCR; TCRdb's copy has only in-frame clones and leaves some out. The sample lists 70,000 to 95,000 clones; about 94% were seen once. The specimen was peripheral blood, collected in the third trimester of pregnancy. These receptor sequences come from a female donor with multiple sclerosis, enrolled in a pregnancy study.

As to this clone: The junction and the germline gene differ at one end; a read error may be behind it. J is TRBJ2-7 and V is TRBV7-3, with TRBD1 identical over 11 bases. The CDR3 is made up of 15 amino acids. Germline lookup yields CDR1 SGHTA and CDR2 FQGTGA. CDR3 residues: CASSLTGTGGFEQYF. The DNA for the CDR3 is TGTGCCAGCAGCCTAACCGGGACAGGGGGGTTCGAGCAGTACTTC.

The chain has TRBV7-9 and TRBJ2-1; 7 nucleotides match TRBD2. The CDR3 runs to 15 residues. V lost 3 bases and J lost 6; bases outside the gene matches: 8. Per germline, CDR1 SEHNR and CDR2 FQNEAQ (reference sequence). The CDR3: CASSFSELASNEQFF. The CDR3, as DNA: TGTGCCAGCAGCTTCAGCGAACTAGCGAGCAATGAGCAGTTCTTC.

The V gene is TRBV4-3, the J gene TRBJ1-2; 7 nucleotides agree with TRBD1. This CDR3 has 14 residues. V lost 3 bases, J lost 2 bases, and 3 bases stayed unmatched. Germline V gives CDR1 LGHNA, CDR2 YSLEER. The CDR3 spells CASSQPGQNYGYTF. The CDR3 bases are TGCGCCAGCAGCCAGCCGGGACAGAACTATGGCTACACCTTC.

The chain combines TRBV11-2 with TRBJ2-1, with D perhaps matching TRBD2 (6 bases). The V end was cut by 2 bases, the J end by 2 bases, with 10 bases between. This CDR3 has 15 amino acids. Germline values: CDR1 SGHAT, CDR2 FQNNGV. CDR3 sequence: CASSLRDFTYNEQFF. CDR3 bases: TGTGCCAGCAGCTTAAGGGACTTTACCTACAATGAGCAGTTCTTC.

In its sample, this clone was seen once. The chain links TRBV5-6 to TRBJ2-1; 8 bases agree with TRBD2. The CDR3 contains 13 residues. V was pared by 2 bases and J by 9 bases, with 4 bases of the junction left unmatched. Germline V gives CDR1 SGHDT, CDR2 YYEEEE. CDR3 amino acids: CASSFPAGGEQFF. The CDR3 DNA is TGTGCCAGCAGCTTCCCTGCGGGAGGTGAGCAGTTCTTC.

This clone was observed a single time. The chain joins TRBV7-9 to TRBJ2-7; D might be TRBD1 (6 bases). The length of the CDR3 is 15 residues. Trimming removed 3 bases from V and 3 bases from J, with 15 bases in between. CDR1 is SEHNR and CDR2 is FQNEAQ in the germline V gene (reference sequence). The CDR3, as DNA: TGTGCCAGCAGCTTGACTATCGACAGGTTCTACGAGCAGTACTTC. Its protein is CASSLTIDRFYEQYF.

This rearrangement joins TRBV29-1 to TRBJ2-2; 8 nucleotides agree with TRBD2. The CDR3 is made up of 14 amino acids. Trimming at V came to 5 bases and at J to 6 bases, leaving 8 bases not matched to a gene. Germline values: CDR1 SQVTM, CDR2 ANQGSEA. CDR3 sequence: CSVRPAGAAGELFF. CDR3 DNA: TGCAGCGTTCGCCCAGCGGGAGCCGCCGGGGAGCTGTTTTTT.

V gene TRBV6-1 combines with J gene TRBJ2-1; 8 bases are shared with TRBD1. Germline lookup yields CDR1 MNHNS and CDR2 SASEGT. The J segment lost 6 bases and the V segment lost 1 base, leaving 2 bases of the junction unmatched. This CDR3 is built from 14 residues. CDR3 DNA: TGTGCCAGCAGTGAAGGGACAGGGTTCAATGAGCAGTTCTTC. As protein: CASSEGTGFNEQFF.

The chain employs TRBV6-4 and TRBJ1-4; maybe TRBD1 (5 bases). Germline V gene data show CDR1 as MRHNA and CDR2 as SNTAGT. Trimming stripped 6 bases from V and 0 bases from J, with 5 bases between. This CDR3 contains 13 residues. The CDR3 nucleotides read TGTGCCAGCAGGACAGCAACTAATGAAAAACTGTTTTTT. Translated: CASRTATNEKLFF.

The chain recombines TRBV12-5 with TRBJ2-1, with TRBD1 matching over 8 bases. This CDR3 has 18 residues. CDR1 and CDR2 (germline): LGHNT, FRNRAP. Unmatched junction bases numbered 12, after V lost 0 bases and J lost 5 bases. CDR3 amino acids: CASGLVAGGQGMNNEQFF. CDR3 DNA: TGTGCTAGTGGTTTGGTTGCCGGCGGACAGGGAATGAACAATGAGCAGTTCTTC.

V gene TRBV7-6 combines with J gene TRBJ2-2, with no clear D. Per germline, CDR1 SGHVS and CDR2 FNYEAQ. V lost 4 bases to trimming and J lost 4 bases, with 10 bases between them. The CDR3 extends over 14 amino acids. CDR3 sequence reads: CASSSPTTTGELFF. CDR3 nucleotide sequence: TGTGCCAGCAGCTCCCCTACTACCACCGGGGAGCTGTTTTTT.

V is TRBV29-1 and J is TRBJ1-1, with 8 bases aligning to TRBD1. Losses at the gene ends were 4 bases for V and 6 bases for J; bases not matched to a gene: 4. The CDR3 sequence is 12 residues long. Germline V gives CDR1 SQVTM, CDR2 ANQGSEA. The DNA of the CDR3 is TGCAGCGTTGCAGGGGGCTCTTCTGAAGCTTTCTTT. This codes for CSVAGGSSEAFF.

J is TRBJ1-5 and V is TRBV30; D is perhaps TRBD1 (6 bases). The CDR3 loop spans 13 amino acids. V lost 4 bases, J lost 7 bases, and 14 bases lay in between. CDR1 is GTSNPN, CDR2 SVGIG, per germline (reference sequence). CDR3 loop: CAWNTGPQQPQHF. For the CDR3, the DNA is TGTGCCTGGAATACAGGGCCCCAACAGCCCCAGCATTTT.

The chain couples TRBV27 to TRBJ2-1; D perhaps matches TRBD1 (5 bases). V shed 5 bases and J shed 7 bases, with 12 bases lying between them. The CDR3 is 13 residues long. Germline lookup yields CDR1 MNHEY and CDR2 SMNVEV (reference sequence). The CDR3 bases are TGTGCCAGCAGTGCAGGGCGAGGTAATGAGCAGTTCTTC. Its protein is CASSAGRGNEQFF.

The genes are TRBV5-4 and TRBJ2-3; D uncertain. The CDR3 extends over 14 amino acids. Trimming took 0 bases from V and 2 from J, leaving 7 bases between them. The V gene's germline CDR1 is SGHNT and CDR2 YYREEE (reference sequence). The DNA of the CDR3 is TGTGCCAGCAGCTTGGGGGCCAACACAGATACGCAGTATTTT. Its protein is CASSLGANTDTQYF.

The chain is built from TRBV19 and TRBJ2-6, with 7 bases that match TRBD1. The CDR3 extends over 18 amino acids. Germline V gene sequence: CDR1 LNHDA, CDR2 SQIVND (reference sequence). Germline trimming cut 6 bases from V and 2 bases from J; bases unmatched to any gene: 13. CDR3 amino acids: CASRTRGRGRTGANVLTF. The CDR3 DNA reads TGTGCCAGTAGGACCCGGGGTAGGGGGCGAACTGGGGCCAACGTCCTGACTTTC.

Worth noting for this clone: Other nucleotide sequences from this sample produce the same CDR3. This sequence joins TRBV5-1 and TRBJ2-1; TRBD2 might be the D (6 bases). The CDR3 length is 15 residues. In germline, CDR1 is SGHRS, CDR2 YFSETQ. V was pared by 1 base and J by 0 bases, with 8 bases between. CDR3 protein: CASSLSGSSYNEQFF. The CDR3, as DNA: TGCGCCAGCAGCTTGAGCGGGTCCTCCTACAATGAGCAGTTCTTC.